This T cell receptor (beta chain) was identified in a study of T cells after yellow fever vaccination. About the research overall: Preparation of the low-cell-number fractions used SMART-Seq v4 Ultra Low Input.

5'RACE template switching generated TCR cDNA, adding a universal primer site and UMIs. TCRdb processed the 5' RACE reads anew with MiXCR; each CDR3 protein has one entry. This sample has nearly 550,000 distinct CDR3 sequences, with roughly a fifth found just once. This clonotype was counted a few times. This receptor was identified in a man younger than 45 who received the YFV17D yellow fever vaccine. The material sequenced was PBMCs, taken 15 days after the yellow fever booster vaccination.

The CDR3 DNA follows: TGTGCCAGCAGCCCAATCAGGGAGCAGTTCTTC. This translates into CASSPIREQFF. The chain links TRBV7-6 to TRBJ2-1; D call uncertain. The CDR3 is made up of 11 amino acids. Germline V lookup: CDR1 SGHVS, CDR2 FNYEAQ. V was clipped by 5 bases and J by 10 bases, with 9 bases between them.